The entry below gives a single TCR beta chain sequence along with its context. The data originate from a study of blood T cell repertoires in COVID-19. Looking at the study overall: The cDNA or gDNA used as material had been derived from T cells, B-cell-depleted T cells, or PBMCs.

Trimming cost V 4 bases and J 5 bases, with 13 bases left between them. This CDR3 is 13 amino acids long. Germline CDR1 reads SGHTS; CDR2 reads YDEGEE. Per the authors' pipeline: Quantification of nucleated cells was approximated via reference gene primer amplification. TCRdb's table, derived via immunoSEQ multiplex PCR, lists solely in-frame clones and lacks some. V, J and clone size are taken as reported in that table, and D and trimming were inferred from the DNA itself. The sample contains approximately 68,000 clones, about 81% of which appear only once. The chain employs TRBV5-8 and TRBJ2-7; D may be TRBD2 (5 bases). Sequenced material: peripheral blood. This TCR came from a human donor in a cohort sampled during active COVID-19. This CDR3 reads CASSGGRTHEQYF. CDR3 sequence (DNA): TGTGCCAGCAGCGGTGGTAGGACTCACGAGCAGTACTTC.